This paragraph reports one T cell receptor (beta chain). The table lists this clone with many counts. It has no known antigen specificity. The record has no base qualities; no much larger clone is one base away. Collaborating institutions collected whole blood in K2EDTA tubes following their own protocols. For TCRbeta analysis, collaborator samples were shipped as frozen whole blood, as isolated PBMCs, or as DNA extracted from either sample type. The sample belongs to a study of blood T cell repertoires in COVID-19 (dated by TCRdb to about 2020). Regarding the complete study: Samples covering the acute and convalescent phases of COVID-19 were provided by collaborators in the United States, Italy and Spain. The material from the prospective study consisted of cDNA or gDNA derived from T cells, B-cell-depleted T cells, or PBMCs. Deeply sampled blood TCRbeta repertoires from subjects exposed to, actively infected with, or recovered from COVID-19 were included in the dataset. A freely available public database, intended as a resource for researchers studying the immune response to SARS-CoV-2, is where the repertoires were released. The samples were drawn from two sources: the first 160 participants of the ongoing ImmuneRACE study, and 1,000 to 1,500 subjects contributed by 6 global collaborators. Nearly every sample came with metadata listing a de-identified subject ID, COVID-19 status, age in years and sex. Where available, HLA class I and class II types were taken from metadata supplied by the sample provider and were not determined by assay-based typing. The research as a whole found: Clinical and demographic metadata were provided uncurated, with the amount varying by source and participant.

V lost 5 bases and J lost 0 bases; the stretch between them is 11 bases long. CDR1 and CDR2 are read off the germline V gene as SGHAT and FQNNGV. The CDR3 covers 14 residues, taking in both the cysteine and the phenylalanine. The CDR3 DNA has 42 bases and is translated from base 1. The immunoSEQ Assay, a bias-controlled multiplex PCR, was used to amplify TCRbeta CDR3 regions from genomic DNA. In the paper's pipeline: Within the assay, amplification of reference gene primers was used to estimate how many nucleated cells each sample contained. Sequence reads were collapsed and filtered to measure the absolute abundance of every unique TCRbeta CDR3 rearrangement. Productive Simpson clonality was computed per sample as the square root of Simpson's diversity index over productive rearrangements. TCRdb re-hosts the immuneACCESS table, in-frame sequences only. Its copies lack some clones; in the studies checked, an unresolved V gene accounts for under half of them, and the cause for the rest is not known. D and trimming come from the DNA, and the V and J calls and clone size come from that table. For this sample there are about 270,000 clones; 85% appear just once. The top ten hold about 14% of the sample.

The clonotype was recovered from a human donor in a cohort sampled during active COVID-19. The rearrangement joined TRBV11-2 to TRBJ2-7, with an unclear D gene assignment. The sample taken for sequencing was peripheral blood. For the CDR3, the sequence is CASSPLGSSYEQYF. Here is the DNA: TGTGCCAGCAGCCCTCTGGGCAGCTCCTACGAGCAGTACTTC.